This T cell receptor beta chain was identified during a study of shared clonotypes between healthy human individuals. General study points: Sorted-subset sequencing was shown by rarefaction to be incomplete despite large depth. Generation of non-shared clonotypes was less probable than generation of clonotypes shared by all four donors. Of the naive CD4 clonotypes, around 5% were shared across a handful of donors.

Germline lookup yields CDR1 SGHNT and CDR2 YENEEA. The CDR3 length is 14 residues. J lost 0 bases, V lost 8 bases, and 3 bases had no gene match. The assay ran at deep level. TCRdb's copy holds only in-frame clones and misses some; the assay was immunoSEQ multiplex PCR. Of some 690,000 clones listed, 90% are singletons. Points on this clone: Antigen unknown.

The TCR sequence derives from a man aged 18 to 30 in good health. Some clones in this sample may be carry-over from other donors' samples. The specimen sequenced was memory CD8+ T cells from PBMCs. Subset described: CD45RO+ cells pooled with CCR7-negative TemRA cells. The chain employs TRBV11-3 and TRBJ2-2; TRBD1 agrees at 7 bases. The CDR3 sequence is CASSDRANTGELFF. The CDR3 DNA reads TGTGCCAGCTCCGACAGGGCGAACACCGGGGAGCTGTTTTTT.